This T cell receptor (beta chain) appears in the sequencing data of a study of cytomegalovirus exposure and HLA in healthy donors (dated by TCRdb to about 2017). Notes on the research overall: An earlier analysis of approximately 640 of the donors reported approximately 270 Gb of sequence data and more than 90 million unique TCR beta sequences from some 180 million T cells. An early release that covered about 640 HLA-typed donors contained approximately 320 gigabases of sequencing data and around 80 million unique TCR sequences. Of the approximately 400 genotyped donors, approximately 80% fell in the genetic ancestry cluster associated with self-reported Caucasian donors. The aim of the study was to test whether cataloging public T cell receptors could identify signatures of past pathogen exposure. The study used immunosequencing to profile the T cell repertoires of approximately 640 subjects and linked those repertoires to cytomegalovirus serostatus. In addition to the first cohort of 650 to 750 subjects, a separate validation cohort of approximately 130 different subjects was used. To predict cytomegalovirus infection status, the study combined high-throughput TCR immunosequencing, statistical association of individual TCRs with disease status, and machine learning. A later analysis re-analyzed previously published TCR beta repertoires from 666 donors and added high-resolution HLA genotyping to study TCR occurrence patterns. Rather than using new phenotypic data, the later analysis identified candidate immune exposures from TCR beta sequences and from how often those sequences occurred across donors. An earlier analysis of 450 to 750 of the donors used high-throughput TCR beta sequencing to judge whether each TCR beta V gene segment behaved as functional or pseudogenic. Donor age, sex, ethnicity and CMV serostatus were compiled alongside the repertoire data. A later genetic analysis took genome-wide SNP genotypes for about 65% of the roughly 670 donors and used that subset as a discovery cohort. Every discovery cohort repertoire had been produced on one sequencing platform. Both class I and class II loci were covered by HLA typing, at four-digit resolution. Typing coverage varied by locus: 629-630 donors for A, B, C, DRB1 and DQB1; roughly 520 for DQA1; 600 to 610 for DPA1; 450 to 480 for DPB1. Roughly 5 DR-DQ haplotypes were handled as single units for association and clustering because linkage in the cohort was strong. On average, roughly 240,000 unique TCR beta nucleotide sequences were sequenced per donor among 300 to 500 genotyped donors of the cohort, with about 19% of those sequences being non-productive. The full study reports these points: Some IMGT-functional V segments, including TRBV6-2 and TRBV6-3, could not be told apart with the 87-base-pair reads, so those segments were excluded. An association between a missense DCLRE1C variant and V-gene and J-gene trimming of TCR beta chains was found in a later genetic analysis and replicated in an independent cohort. Cytomegalovirus status was reported to be diagnosed by the classifier with high specificity and sensitivity in both the original and validation cohorts. Broadly in line with IMGT annotations, most TCR beta V segments showed up in productive rearrangements about 87% or about 30% of the time in an earlier analysis of a few hundred of the donors. The cohort was sequenced for TCR beta chains only, and without alpha or paired-chain data the features that could be detected were limited. Several of the top co-occurrence clusters appeared to be linked to parvovirus B19, influenza, CMV and Epstein-Barr virus, according to a later analysis. The only immune exposure information available for the cohort was CMV serostatus. Presence/absence analyses assumed roughly uniform sequencing depth across donors, an assumption that may not hold. Most TCR sequences were seen in very few donors, while some public TCRs were found in many individuals. Linkage disequilibrium might explain the correlated functional status among segregating V segments, but an unknown experimental factor could not be excluded. Compared with the roughly 720-donor mean, donors in an Asian-associated ancestry cluster had fewer N-insertions in productive TCRs, according to a later genetic analysis. At a false discovery rate of 0.05, a later analysis linked 15,000 to 20,000 TCR beta sequences to specific HLA alleles. Because HLA typing was missing for some donors at each locus, association tests included only the typed subset. The authors suggested that the approach could potentially be extended to other disease states and immunological phenotypes. A cluster of highly shared sequence variants was judged likely to represent a technical artifact of the sequencing pipeline. A further reported finding was that TCR beta sequences accurately predicted the HLA-A and HLA-B alleles for most subjects in the first cohort. Because counts were too low, about 18 rarely observed V segments, including chromosome 9 orphons, were excluded from the earlier analysis of roughly 580 of the donors. When HLA alleles, especially DR and DQ, strongly co-occurred, attributing TCR associations to individual alleles was difficult. In a later analysis, the rate of TCR association differed among HLA loci, with DRB1 alleles having the most associated TCRs and HLA-C alleles having the fewest. Compared with equally common non-associated chains, HLA-associated TCR beta chains in a later analysis were more clonally expanded and had lower generation probabilities. A later analysis found that most CMV-associated TCR beta chains appeared HLA-restricted, with HLA associations seemingly driven largely by CMV exposure. In vitro tests confirmed that a few of the cytomegalovirus-associated TCR beta chains recognize cytomegalovirus antigens. The study listed 150 to 200 TCR beta chains as associated with cytomegalovirus.

V is cut by 9 bases and J by 11 bases, and the space between the germline ends is 11 bases. From a lookup of the germline V gene, CDR1 and CDR2 are MNHNS and SASEGT. Taken from cysteine to phenylalanine, the CDR3 has 9 residues. The sequence is cut down to CDR3 DNA, 27 bases in frame from base 1. In total, approximately 700 healthy bone marrow donors made up the cohort. All cohort members were sampled while nominally healthy, although unrecorded immune exposures were likely present. The donor was CMV seronegative and belonged to the group of 352 seronegative cohort members. A peripheral blood sample was collected from each donor, and TCR beta sequencing was performed on peripheral blood mononuclear cells. Genomic DNA was extracted from the blood cell samples with the Qiagen DNeasy Blood Extraction Kit. The library was built by means of the immunoSEQ multiplex PCR assay. A mixture of 60 forward primers for TCR Vbeta segments and 13 reverse primers for TCR Jbeta segments was used in the multiplex PCR. The CDR3 region of rearranged TCR beta genes was amplified from genomic DNA with a multiplex PCR assay. Amplified TCR beta libraries were sequenced as 87-base-pair reads on the Illumina HiSeq System. Per the source publication's procedure: A later analysis counted around 72 million unique TCR beta chains across the 550 to 750 repertoires, and 9.5 million to 11 million of these chains were shared by at least two donors. Raw reads were error-corrected and collapsed into unique sequences with a nearest-neighbor algorithm that merged closely related sequences to remove PCR and sequencing errors. Alignment of CDR3 sequences to IMGT reference sequences was used to assign V, D and J gene segments. For a sequence to be retained, a match of at least six nucleotides to both a V gene segment and a J gene segment was required. A rearrangement counted as productive if the CDR3 had no stop codons and remained in frame with V and J, and every other rearrangement counted as non-productive. CDR3 was defined according to IMGT convention as the region running from the second conserved V-encoded cysteine to the conserved J-encoded phenylalanine. In an earlier analysis of roughly 580 of the donors, sequences lacking an unambiguous match to a single V gene segment were excluded. An earlier analysis of several hundred of the donors called V segments functional above 56.7% productive rearrangements and segregating when the between-donor standard deviation exceeded 5%. A statistical classification framework was developed to diagnose cytomegalovirus status using the catalog of TCR beta chain sequences. V and J gene assignment, in a later analysis, came from comparing TCR nucleotide sequences with IMGT/GENE-DB human TR gene sequences. The TCRdist pipeline was used in a later analysis to assign CDR3 sequences and most-parsimonious VDJ recombination scenarios. In a later analysis, each TCR beta chain was defined by its CDR3 amino acid sequence together with its V-gene family, and reads without a unique V-gene family were excluded. In a later analysis, nearly 600 highly shared, low-generation-probability nucleotide sequences were removed to address suspected cross-contamination and a sequencing artifact. In a later analysis, a clonal expansion index for each public chain was calculated from normalized within-repertoire ranks of inferred template counts. Generation probabilities in a later analysis came from a VDJ recombination model fitted to out-of-frame rearrangements, and those results were checked against IGoR. A later analysis scored TCR-TCR, TCR-HLA and TCR-CMV co-occurrence with hypergeometric tests, applying a repertoire-size bias correction to TCR pairs. A later analysis estimated false discovery rates by permuting HLA or CMV assignments 20 times. In a later analysis, co-occurring TCRs were grouped with DBSCAN, and TCRdist sequence similarity was added when clustering was performed within HLA-allele-positive subsets. For co-occurrence clustering, repertoires with fewer than 30,000 or more than 120,000 public chains were excluded, along with a handful of repertoires with anomalous nucleotide sharing. The table comes from immuneACCESS by way of TCRdb, which keeps in-frame sequences with V and J called. Part of the clones is missing from these tables; in studies checked, under half for an unresolved V gene and the rest for unknown reasons. The DNA was the basis for D and trimming; V, J and clone size are from that table. The sample table records nearly 95,000 clones; roughly 8.2% of these occur just once. Clones ranked in the top ten supply 2.3% of the sample.

A note on this clone: It has no known antigen specificity. Qualities for individual bases were not recorded, and no much larger clone is one base off.

The sequenced material came from PBMCs. The origin of this receptor is a man in his forties or fifties in good health and CMV-seronegative. The chain is encoded by TRBV6-1 joined to TRBJ2-7; confidence is insufficient to name the D gene. Here is the DNA: TGTGCCAGTAGAGATGTGGAGTACTTC. This codes for CASRDVEYF.